These 24 T cell receptor beta chains came from one sample sequenced in a study of blood T cell repertoires in COVID-19. TCRdb's table, derived via immunoSEQ multiplex PCR, lists solely in-frame clones and lacks some. The sample shows 100,000 to 150,000 clones, around 89% of them seen only once. Sequenced sample: peripheral blood. The receptors were sampled from a man in his fifties or sixties with COVID-19, enrolled during active disease.

The chain links TRBV6-6 to TRBJ1-2; D unclear. Trimming cost V 7 bases and J 3 bases, with 12 bases left between them. The germline CDR1 and CDR2 sequences are MNHNY and SVGAGI (reference sequence). CDR3 length equals 13 residues. This chain's CDR3 is CASKPPGYYGYTF. The DNA for the CDR3 is TGTGCCAGCAAACCCCCCGGGTACTATGGCTACACCTTC.

The CDR3: CSVGDRVDGYTF. Here the CDR3 DNA reads TGCAGCGTTGGGGACAGGGTTGATGGCTACACCTTC. The chain couples TRBV29-1 to TRBJ1-2; TRBD1 matches 9 bases. Per the germline V gene, CDR1 is SQVTM and CDR2 is ANQGSEA. CDR3 size: 12 residues. V lost 4 bases to trimming and J lost 6 bases; unmatched junction nucleotides: 3.

The J gene is TRBJ1-2, the V gene TRBV28; TRBD1 matches at 7 bases. The V segment lost 8 bases and the J segment 4 bases; nucleotides outside the gene matches: 1. Germline V gene lookup returns CDR1 MDHEN and CDR2 SYDVKM. The CDR3 covers 11 residues. Written as DNA, the CDR3 is TGTGCCAGCCGGACAGGCTATGGCTACACCTTC. Protein product: CASRTGYGYTF.

In this sample, this clone is medium-sized (0.01 to 0.1%). This CDR3 is CASSLGPGNTEAFF. The CDR3 DNA reads TGTGCCAGCAGCTTGGGACCGGGGAACACTGAAGCTTTCTTT. This chain uses TRBV5-6 with TRBJ1-1, with D hard to call. V dropped 0 bases and J dropped 1 base, with 7 bases sitting between them. The CDR3 is 14 amino acids. Germline values: CDR1 SGHDT, CDR2 YYEEEE. The variable domain in full, with the rest retrieved from reference TRBV5-6 and TRBJ1-1, is DAGVTQSPTHLIKTRGQQVTLRCSPKSGHDTVSWYQQALGQGPQFIFQYYEEEERQRGNFPDRFSGHQFPNYSSELNVNALLLGDSALYLCASSLGPGNTEAFFGQGTRLTVV.

This clone was detected a few times. The V call is TRBV9, the J call TRBJ2-3, with 11 bases aligning to TRBD2. The germline V gene has CDR1 SGDLS and CDR2 YYNGEE. This CDR3 comprises 21 residues. V lost 0 bases and J lost 0; bases outside the gene matches: 15. The chain's CDR3 is CASSVDPPSPSGGFSTDTQYF. DNA of the CDR3: TGTGCCAGCAGCGTAGATCCCCCGTCCCCTAGCGGGGGGTTTAGCACAGATACGCAGTATTTT.

The chain employs TRBV6-1 and TRBJ2-3; D unclear. The CDR3 runs to 13 residues. CDR1 and CDR2 from the germline V gene are MNHNS and SASEGT. With 0 bases removed from V and 4 bases from J, the gap between germline ends came to 5 bases. The DNA for the CDR3 is TGTGCCAGCAGTGAAGCGCCGGCAGATACGCAGTATTTT. It encodes CASSEAPADTQYF.

The V and J genes are TRBV5-1 and TRBJ1-1; TRBD1 agrees at 10 bases. The CDR3 loop spans 15 amino acids. From germline, CDR1 is SGHRS and CDR2 YFSETQ. Germline trimming cut 4 bases from V and 5 bases from J; bases unmatched to any gene: 8. CDR3 in DNA: TGCGCCAGCAGCGGGGGACAGGGGTTGGGAACTGAAGCTTTCTTT. This translates into CASSGGQGLGTEAFF.

The chain joins TRBV7-6 to TRBJ2-1; 12 bases line up with TRBD2. Germline V gives CDR1 SGHVS, CDR2 FNYEAQ. V gave up 4 bases and J gave up 0 bases; unmatched junction bases: 4. CDR3 length equals 17 residues. CDR3 sequence reads: CASSSSGGASSYNEQFF. In nucleotides, the CDR3 is TGTGCCAGCAGCTCTAGCGGGGGGGCCAGCTCCTACAATGAGCAGTTCTTC.

This clone was seen once. The chain employs TRBV7-9 and TRBJ1-1; D unresolved. The CDR3 consists of 13 residues. Trimming cost V 5 bases and J 5 bases, with 12 bases left between them. Germline loops: CDR1 SEHNR, CDR2 FQNEAQ (reference sequence). The CDR3 region has the DNA TGTGCCAGCAGCAACCCCCAGGATACTGAAGCTTTCTTT. It translates to CASSNPQDTEAFF.

The genes are TRBV24-1 and TRBJ2-5; 9 bases are a match to TRBD1. Per germline, CDR1 KGHDR and CDR2 SFDVKD. After removal of 4 bases from V and 5 bases from J, the junction contained 7 bases not matched to a gene. This CDR3 is built from 15 residues. The CDR3: CATSDPQGARETQYF. CDR3 DNA: TGTGCCACCAGTGACCCACAGGGGGCAAGGGAGACCCAGTACTTC.

The rearrangement joins TRBV11-2 to TRBJ2-1; 9 nucleotides align to TRBD1. The length of the CDR3 is 14 residues. Germline CDR1 is SGHAT and CDR2 is FQNNGV. V was clipped by 3 bases and J by 6 bases; unmatched bases: 3. The CDR3 region is CASSFSQGANEQFF. The CDR3 DNA follows: TGTGCCAGCAGCTTTTCACAGGGGGCCAATGAGCAGTTCTTC.

The chain has TRBV7-9 and TRBJ2-1; D unresolved. The CDR3 contains 15 residues. The germline V and J ends were trimmed by 1 base and 7 bases, with 14 bases remaining between them. Germline V gene data show CDR1 as SEHNR and CDR2 as FQNEAQ (reference sequence). CDR3 amino acids: CASSLGAIGGNEQFF. Written as DNA, the CDR3 is TGTGCCAGCAGCTTAGGAGCGATCGGTGGGAATGAGCAGTTCTTC.

The chain carries TRBV24-1 and TRBJ2-3; no clear D. The CDR3 contains 16 residues. Germline lookup yields CDR1 KGHDR and CDR2 SFDVKD. The germline V and J ends were trimmed by 4 bases and 0 bases, with 13 bases remaining between them. CDR3 loop: CATSDSQSFSTDTQYF. The CDR3 DNA reads as TGTGCCACCAGTGACTCACAGTCCTTTAGCACAGATACGCAGTATTTT.

Remarks on this clone: One end of the junction varies from germline; a read error may be responsible. In the same sample, other DNA sequences code for this CDR3. The rearrangement links TRBV19 to TRBJ2-7; 11 bases match TRBD1. The CDR3 is made up of 15 amino acids. Germline V CDR1 and CDR2: LNHDA, SQIVND (reference sequence). In DNA form, the CDR3 reads TGTGCCAGTAGAGAAGGGACAGGGGGGCTCTACGAGCAGTACTTT. It yields the protein CASREGTGGLYEQYF.

J is TRBJ1-1 and V is TRBV10-2; no clear D gene. Germline V gene sequence: CDR1 WSHSY, CDR2 SAAADI. The CDR3 spans 14 residues. Trimming shortened V by 3 bases and J by 10 bases, and 18 bases separated the two germline ends. The CDR3 sequence: CASSDLDPNRGAFF. The DNA for the CDR3 is TGCGCCAGCAGTGACTTGGACCCCAATCGGGGAGCTTTCTTT.

This chain connects TRBV6-1 to TRBJ1-2, with 7 bases lining up with TRBD1. Germline V CDR1 and CDR2: MNHNS, SASEGT. The trim removed 3 bases at V and 4 bases at J, leaving 5 bases unmatched. This CDR3 is built from 14 residues. CDR3 amino acids: CASSDLQGSYGYTF. In DNA, the CDR3 is TGTGCCAGCAGTGACCTACAGGGGAGCTATGGCTACACCTTC.

The chain is built from TRBV5-6 and TRBJ2-1, with 7 bases aligning to TRBD2. The CDR3 spans 11 residues. V was clipped by 3 bases and J by 10 bases; unmatched bases: 1. CDR1 is SGHDT and CDR2 is YYEEEE in the germline V gene. The CDR3, as DNA: TGTGCCAGCAGCTGGGAGGGGGAGCAGTTCTTC. Translated: CASSWEGEQFF.

The chain uses TRBV28 and TRBJ1-4; perhaps TRBD1 as D (5 bases). Between the trimmed V and J ends, which lost 3 bases and 2 bases, there was a span of 7 bases. There are 14 residues in the CDR3. CDR1 is MDHEN and CDR2 is SYDVKM in the germline V gene. CDR3: CASSFRVTNEKLFF. The CDR3 coding sequence is TGTGCCAGCAGTTTCAGGGTCACTAATGAAAAACTGTTTTTT.

This chain joins TRBV6-5 and TRBJ2-7; 8 bases match TRBD1. Germline-derived CDR1 and CDR2 are MNHEY and SVGAGI. Losses at the gene ends were 0 bases for V and 3 bases for J; bases not matched to a gene: 4. This CDR3 is built from 15 residues. CDR3 DNA: TGTGCCAGCAGTTACTCCGGGACAGGAAACTACGAGCAGTACTTC. Its translation is CASSYSGTGNYEQYF.

Note on this clone: In the same sample, other DNA sequences code for this CDR3. V usage is TRBV9 and J usage is TRBJ1-1, with 8 bases matching TRBD1. The V gene's germline CDR1 is SGDLS and CDR2 YYNGEE. V gave up 4 bases and J gave up 4 bases; unmatched junction bases: 3. The CDR3 extends over 13 amino acids. CDR3: CASSTTGGTEAFF. The CDR3 region has the DNA TGTGCCAGCAGCACTACAGGGGGCACTGAAGCTTTCTTT.

The chain combines TRBV2 with TRBJ1-4; TRBD1 agrees at 10 bases. Germline V gene sequence: CDR1 SNHLY, CDR2 FYNNEI. CDR3 length: 13 amino acids. V trimming: 4 bases; J trimming: 11 bases; junction bases outside the gene matches: 4. The CDR3 loop reads CASSAGTGEKLFF. CDR3 DNA sequence: TGTGCCAGCAGTGCCGGGACAGGGGAGAAACTGTTTTTT.

This rearrangement joins TRBV5-1 to TRBJ2-3; 7 bases align to TRBD2. Germline-derived CDR1 and CDR2 are SGHRS and YFSETQ. V lost 2 bases to trimming and J lost 2 bases; unmatched junction nucleotides: 5. The CDR3 contains 15 residues. In nucleotides, the CDR3 is TGCGCCAGCAGCTTTCGGGGGGACTTCACAGATACGCAGTATTTT. Protein product: CASSFRGDFTDTQYF.

This clone was recorded only once. This chain uses TRBV6-2 or TRBV6-3 with TRBJ1-6; D possibly corresponds to TRBD1 (6 bases). The V gene's germline CDR1 is MNHEY and CDR2 SVGEGT. Trimming stripped 5 bases from V and 7 bases from J, with 15 bases between. This CDR3 has 15 residues. The CDR3 DNA reads as TGTGCCAGCAGTCAGATGGGACATCGGAATTCACCCCTCCACTTT. Translated, it gives CASSQMGHRNSPLHF.

The chain combines TRBV5-1 with TRBJ1-2; D remains unclear. CDR1 SGHRS and CDR2 YFSETQ come from the germline V gene. V lost 4 bases to trimming and J lost 8 bases, with 21 bases between them. The CDR3 runs to 15 residues. CDR3 region: CASSPDGLSRGGYTF. As DNA, the CDR3 is TGCGCCAGCAGCCCGGATGGACTTTCGAGAGGAGGCTACACCTTC.